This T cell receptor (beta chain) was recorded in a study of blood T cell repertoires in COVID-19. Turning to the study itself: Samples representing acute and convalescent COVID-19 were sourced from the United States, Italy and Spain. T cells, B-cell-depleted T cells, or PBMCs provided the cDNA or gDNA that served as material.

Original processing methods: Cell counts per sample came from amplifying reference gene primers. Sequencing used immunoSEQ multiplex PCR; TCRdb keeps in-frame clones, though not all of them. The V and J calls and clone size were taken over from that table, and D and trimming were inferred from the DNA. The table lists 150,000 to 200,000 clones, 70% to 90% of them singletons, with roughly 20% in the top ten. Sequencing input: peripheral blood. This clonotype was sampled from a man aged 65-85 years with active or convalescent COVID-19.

The DNA of the CDR3 is TGTGCCAGCAGCCCAGACACATACTATGGCTACACCTTC. Its protein is CASSPDTYYGYTF. This rearrangement joins TRBV7-2 to TRBJ1-2; D is ambiguous. The CDR3 length is 13 residues. V dropped 5 bases and J dropped 3 bases, with 10 bases sitting between them. Germline lookup yields CDR1 SGHTA and CDR2 FQGNSA.